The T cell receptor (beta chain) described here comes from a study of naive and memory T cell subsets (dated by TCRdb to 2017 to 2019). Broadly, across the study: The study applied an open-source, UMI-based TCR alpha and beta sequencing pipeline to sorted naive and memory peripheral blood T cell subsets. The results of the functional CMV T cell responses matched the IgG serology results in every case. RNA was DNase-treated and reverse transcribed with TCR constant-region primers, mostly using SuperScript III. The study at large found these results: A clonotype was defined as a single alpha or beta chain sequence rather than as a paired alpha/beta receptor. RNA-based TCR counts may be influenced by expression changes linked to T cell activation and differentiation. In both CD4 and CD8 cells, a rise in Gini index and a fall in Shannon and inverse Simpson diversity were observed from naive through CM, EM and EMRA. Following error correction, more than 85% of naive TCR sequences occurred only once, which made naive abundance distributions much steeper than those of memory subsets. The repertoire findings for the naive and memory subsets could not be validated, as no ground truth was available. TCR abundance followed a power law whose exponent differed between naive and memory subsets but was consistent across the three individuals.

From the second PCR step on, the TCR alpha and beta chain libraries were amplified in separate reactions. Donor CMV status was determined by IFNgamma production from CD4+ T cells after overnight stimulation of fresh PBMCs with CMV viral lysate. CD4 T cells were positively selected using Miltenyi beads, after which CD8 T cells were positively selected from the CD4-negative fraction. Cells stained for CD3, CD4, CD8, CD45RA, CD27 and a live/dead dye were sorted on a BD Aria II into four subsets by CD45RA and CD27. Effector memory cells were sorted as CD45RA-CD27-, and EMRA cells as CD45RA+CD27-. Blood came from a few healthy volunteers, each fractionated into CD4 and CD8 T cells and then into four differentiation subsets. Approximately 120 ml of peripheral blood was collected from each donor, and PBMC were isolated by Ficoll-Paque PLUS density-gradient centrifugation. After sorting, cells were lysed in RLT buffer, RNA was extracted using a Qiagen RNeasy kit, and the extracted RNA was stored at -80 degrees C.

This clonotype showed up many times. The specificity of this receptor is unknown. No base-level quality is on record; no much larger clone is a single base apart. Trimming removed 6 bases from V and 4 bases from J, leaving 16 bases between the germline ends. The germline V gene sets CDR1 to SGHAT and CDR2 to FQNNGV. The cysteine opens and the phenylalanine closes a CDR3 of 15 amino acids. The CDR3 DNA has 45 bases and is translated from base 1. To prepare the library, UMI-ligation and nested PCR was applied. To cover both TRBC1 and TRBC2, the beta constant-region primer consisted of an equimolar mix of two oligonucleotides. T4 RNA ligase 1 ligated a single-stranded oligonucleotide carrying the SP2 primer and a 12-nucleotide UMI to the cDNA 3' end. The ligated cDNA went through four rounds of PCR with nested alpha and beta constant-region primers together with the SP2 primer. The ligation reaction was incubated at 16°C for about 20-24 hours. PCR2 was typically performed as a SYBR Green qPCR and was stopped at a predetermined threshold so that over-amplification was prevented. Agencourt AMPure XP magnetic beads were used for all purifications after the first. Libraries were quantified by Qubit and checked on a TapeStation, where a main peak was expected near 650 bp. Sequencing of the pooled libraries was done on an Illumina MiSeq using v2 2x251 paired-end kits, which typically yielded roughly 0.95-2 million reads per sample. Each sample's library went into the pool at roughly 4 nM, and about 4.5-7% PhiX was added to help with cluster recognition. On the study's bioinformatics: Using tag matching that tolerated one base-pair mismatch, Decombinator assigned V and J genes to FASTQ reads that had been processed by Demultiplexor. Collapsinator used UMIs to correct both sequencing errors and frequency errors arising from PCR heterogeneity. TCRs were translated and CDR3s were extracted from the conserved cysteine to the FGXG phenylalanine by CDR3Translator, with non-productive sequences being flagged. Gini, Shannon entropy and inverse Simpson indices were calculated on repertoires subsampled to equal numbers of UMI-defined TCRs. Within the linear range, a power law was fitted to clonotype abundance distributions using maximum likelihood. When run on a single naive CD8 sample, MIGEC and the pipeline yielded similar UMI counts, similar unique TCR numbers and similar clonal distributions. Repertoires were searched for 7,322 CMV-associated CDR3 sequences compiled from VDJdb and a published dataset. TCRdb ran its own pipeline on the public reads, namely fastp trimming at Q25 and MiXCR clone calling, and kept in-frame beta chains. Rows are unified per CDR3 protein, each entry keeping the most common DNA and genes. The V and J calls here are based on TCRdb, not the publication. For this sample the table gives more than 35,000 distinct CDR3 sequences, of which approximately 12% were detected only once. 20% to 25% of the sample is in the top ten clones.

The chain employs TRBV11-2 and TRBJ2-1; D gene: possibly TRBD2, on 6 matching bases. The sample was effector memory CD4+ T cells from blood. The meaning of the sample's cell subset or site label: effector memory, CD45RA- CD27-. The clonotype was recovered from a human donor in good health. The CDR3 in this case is CASRTVGGNYNEQFF. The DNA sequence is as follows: TGTGCCAGCAGAACCGTCGGCGGGAATTACAATGAGCAGTTCTTC.